This TCR beta chain was documented in a study of OX40 agonist ivuxolimab in advanced cancers. About the full investigation: The costimulatory receptor OX40 (CD134) was targeted by ivuxolimab, a fully human IgG2 agonistic monoclonal antibody. Of the roughly 52 patients in dose escalation, 19 had hepatocellular carcinoma, about 15 had melanoma, 9 had renal cell carcinoma and 9 had head and neck cancer. The dose-escalation cohort was roughly 87% male with a mean age of approximately 60 years, ranging from roughly 20 to 80. Peripheral TCRbeta sequencing was intended to test whether TCR sequence diversity was altered and clonal T-cell expansion was caused by ivuxolimab. Prior anti-PD-1, anti-PD-L1 or anti-CTLA-4 therapy was permitted, and less than 45% of dose-escalation patients had received checkpoint inhibitors. Partial responses occurred in three dose-escalation patients: two with cutaneous melanoma and one with hepatocellular carcinoma. Intravenous ivuxolimab was administered to patients every 2 weeks at six dose levels: 0.01, 0.1, 0.3, 1.5, 3 and 10 mg/kg. The paper covers the monotherapy dose-escalation part of the phase I ivuxolimab trial, which included N of about 50 patients. Beyond this particular receptor, the publication reports: After ivuxolimab, more expanded clones were found on average in CD8+ T cells than in CD4+ T cells. The antigen specificity of the peripheral T cells that underwent clonal expansion was not determined. Low levels of normalized T-cell clonal expansion were also seen in some patients who did not respond. At doses from 0.1 to 3.0 mg/kg, clonal expansion was seen in both CD4+ and CD8+ blood T cells between baseline and week 6. In the 0.1-3.0 mg/kg groups, partial responders were among the patients with the lowest normalized peripheral clonal expansion, particularly in CD8+ T cells.

V loses 4 bases at its end and J loses 4 bases; junction bases beyond the gene matches: 9. Reading the germline V gene (reference sequence) gives CDR1 SGHNT and CDR2 YYREEE. CDR3 length: 15 amino acids, cysteine to phenylalanine. Here the CDR3 DNA is all that survives: 45 bases in frame from base 1. As for this clone: Which antigen it targets is not known. No base-level quality is on record; no much larger clone is a single base apart.

To sequence the TCRbeta CDR3 region, genomic DNA was isolated from the sorted cells. The immunoSEQ Assay was used to sequence the TCRbeta CDR3 regions. The source is immuneACCESS, and TCRdb retained only in-frame sequences with V and J called. Part of the clones is not carried over; for the studies checked, unresolved V genes explain less than half of this, and the remainder is unexplained. The sample table records roughly 89,000 clones; roughly 93% of these occur just once. The ten largest clones represent about 0.3% of the sample. The trial excluded patients who had a history of autoimmune disease or who were on systemic immunosuppression. Peripheral blood for TCR sequencing was collected from all dose cohorts at baseline, on cycle 4 day 1, and on cycle 7 day 1. Samples were obtained from an open-label, multicenter, first-in-human phase I dose-escalation trial of ivuxolimab. Adults with locally advanced or metastatic melanoma, renal cell, hepatocellular, or head and neck squamous cell carcinoma were enrolled in the trial. CD4+ and CD8+ T cells were sorted separately from peripheral blood before TCR sequencing.

The clonotype comes from an adult with an advanced solid tumor such as melanoma, head and neck, liver or kidney cancer. The sequence links TRBV5-4 to TRBJ2-7; 9 bases in between match TRBD1. Source: CD4+ or CD8+ T cells sorted from blood, taken in a trial of the OX40 agonist ivuxolimab. The encoded CDR3 is CASSQSGTGRYEQYF. The DNA sequence reads TGTGCCAGCAGCCAATCCGGGACAGGGCGGTACGAGCAGTACTTC.